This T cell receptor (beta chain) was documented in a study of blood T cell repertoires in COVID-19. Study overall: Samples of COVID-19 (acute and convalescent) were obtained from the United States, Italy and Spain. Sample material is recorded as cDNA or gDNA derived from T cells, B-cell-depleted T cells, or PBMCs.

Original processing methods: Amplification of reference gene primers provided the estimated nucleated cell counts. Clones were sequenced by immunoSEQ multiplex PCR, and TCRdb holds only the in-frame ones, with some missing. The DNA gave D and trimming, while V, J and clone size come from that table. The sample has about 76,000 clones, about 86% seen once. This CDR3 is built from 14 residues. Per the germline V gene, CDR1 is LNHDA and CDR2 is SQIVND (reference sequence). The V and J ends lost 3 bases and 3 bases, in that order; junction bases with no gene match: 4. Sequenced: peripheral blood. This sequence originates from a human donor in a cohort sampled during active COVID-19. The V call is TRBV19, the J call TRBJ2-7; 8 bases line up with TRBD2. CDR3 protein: CASSIGGGSYEQYF. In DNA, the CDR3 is TGTGCCAGTAGTATCGGGGGGGGCAGCTACGAGCAGTACTTC.